This TCR beta chain is from a study of cytomegalovirus exposure and HLA in healthy donors. Background on the study: An earlier analysis found fewer than 140 million unique TCR beta sequences from around 180 million T cells. Early on, a data release was issued that held about 85 million unique TCRs from HLA-typed donors.

The PCR had 60 Vbeta and 13 Jbeta primers. Using immunoSEQ multiplex PCR, the repertoire was profiled, and TCRdb retains in-frame clones only, with some absent. The data contain about 140,000 clones, nearly 90% of them seen just once; the ten biggest clones take up about 0.51%. V was pared by 7 bases and J by 2 bases, with 16 bases between. This CDR3 is built from 15 residues. Germline CDR1 and CDR2: MNHNS and SASEGT. Study observations and caveats: When the data were analyzed later, several of the most significant clusters appeared to be linked to common viral pathogens. Among TCR beta chains, those listed as cytomegalovirus-associated numbered fewer than 200.

In regard to this clone: Its antigen is currently unknown.

This rearrangement joins TRBV6-1 to TRBJ2-3, with D perhaps matching TRBD1 (7 bases). This sequence originates from a woman in her thirties or forties in good health and CMV-seronegative. Source material: PBMCs. The CDR3: CASTSGGTDTDTQYF. The CDR3 DNA follows: TGTGCCAGCACCTCAGGGGGGACAGACACAGATACGCAGTATTTT.